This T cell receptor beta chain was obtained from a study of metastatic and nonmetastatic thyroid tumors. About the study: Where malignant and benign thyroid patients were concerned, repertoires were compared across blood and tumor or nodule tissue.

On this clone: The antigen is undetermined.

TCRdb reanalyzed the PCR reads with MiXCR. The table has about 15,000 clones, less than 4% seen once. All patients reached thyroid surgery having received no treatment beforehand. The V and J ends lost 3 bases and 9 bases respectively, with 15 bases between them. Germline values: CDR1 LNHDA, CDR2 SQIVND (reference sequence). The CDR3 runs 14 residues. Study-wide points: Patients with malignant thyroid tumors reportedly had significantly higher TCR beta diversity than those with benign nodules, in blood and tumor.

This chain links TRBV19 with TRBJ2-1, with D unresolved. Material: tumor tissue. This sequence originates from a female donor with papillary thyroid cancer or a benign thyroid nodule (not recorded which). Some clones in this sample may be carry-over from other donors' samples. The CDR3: CASSILVSWSEQFF. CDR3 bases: TGTGCCAGTAGTATCTTAGTTTCATGGTCTGAGCAGTTCTTC.